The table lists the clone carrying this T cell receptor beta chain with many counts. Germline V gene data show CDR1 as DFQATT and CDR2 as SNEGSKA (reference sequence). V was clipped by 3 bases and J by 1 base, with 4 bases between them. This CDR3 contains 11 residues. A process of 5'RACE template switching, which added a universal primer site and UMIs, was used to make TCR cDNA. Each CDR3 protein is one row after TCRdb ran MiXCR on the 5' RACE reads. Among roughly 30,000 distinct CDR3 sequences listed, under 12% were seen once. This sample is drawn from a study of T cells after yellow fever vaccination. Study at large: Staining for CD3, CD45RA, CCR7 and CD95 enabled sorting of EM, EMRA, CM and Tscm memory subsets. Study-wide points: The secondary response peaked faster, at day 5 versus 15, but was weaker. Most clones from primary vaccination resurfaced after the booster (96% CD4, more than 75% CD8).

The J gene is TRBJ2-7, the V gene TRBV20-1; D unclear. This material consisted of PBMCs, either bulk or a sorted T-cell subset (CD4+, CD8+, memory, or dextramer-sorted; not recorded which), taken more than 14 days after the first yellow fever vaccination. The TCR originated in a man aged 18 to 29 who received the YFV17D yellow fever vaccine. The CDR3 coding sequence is TGCAGTGCTAGCTGGTCCTACGAGCAGTACGTC. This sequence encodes CSASWSYEQYV.